These 15 T cell receptor beta chains share one sample of origin, sequenced in a study of control samples from healthy donors and cancer patients. Profiled with immunoSEQ multiplex PCR; TCRdb holds only in-frame clones, not every one. Found here are about 53,000 clones, roughly 87% of them singletons; the top ten hold over 13%. Sequencing was carried out using PBMCs. The receptors come from a man in his sixties with head and neck cancer.

The genes are TRBV28 and TRBJ2-7, with 12 bases matching TRBD1. This CDR3 is built from 16 residues. V lost 1 base and J lost 1; bases outside the gene matches: 2. Germline V gives CDR1 MDHEN, CDR2 SYDVKM. The CDR3 DNA is TGTGCCAGCAGTTTATTGGGACAGGGGGCTTCCTACGAGCAGTACTTC. This gives the protein CASSLLGQGASYEQYF. The full variable domain, in which reference TRBV28 and TRBJ2-7 provide the parts outside the CDR3, is DVKVTQSSRYLVKRTGEKVFLECVQDMDHENMFWYRQDPGLGLRLIYFSYDVKMKEKGDIPEGYSVSREKKERFSLILESASTNQTSMYLCASSLLGQGASYEQYFGPGTRLTVT.

This clone was detected once. At one boundary the junction diverges from the germline segment, which might be a read error. The J gene is TRBJ2-7, the V gene TRBV9, with D possibly matching TRBD2 (6 bases). CDR3 length: 15 residues. Germline V gene sequence: CDR1 SGDLS, CDR2 YYNGEE. The CDR3, as DNA: TGTGCCAGCAGCGTAGACCACGGGAGCGCCTATGAGCAGTACTTC. This encodes CASSVDHGSAYEQYF.

This clone has just a few counts. The chain uses TRBV10-2 and TRBJ2-3, with 13 bases lining up with TRBD2. This CDR3 comprises 17 residues. Trimming took 3 bases from V and 3 from J; bases not matched to a gene: 6. Germline CDR1 and CDR2: WSHSY and SAAADI. CDR3 DNA: TGCGCCAGCAGTGATTCCGGGACTAGCGGGATAACAGATACGCAGTATTTT. This codes for CASSDSGTSGITDTQYF.

The chain couples TRBV7-2 to TRBJ1-2, with 9 bases that match TRBD1. Looked up from germline, CDR1 is SGHTA and CDR2 is FQGNSA. The CDR3 runs to 15 residues. V gave up 5 bases and J gave up 4 bases; unmatched junction bases: 8. Here the CDR3 DNA reads TGTGCCAGCAGCCCACCGGGACAGGGACTCTATGGCTACACCTTC. Translating gives CASSPPGQGLYGYTF. Combining the CDR3 with reference TRBV7-2 and TRBJ1-2 gives the whole variable domain GAGVSQSPSNKVTEKGKDVELRCDPISGHTALYWYRQSLGQGLEFLIYFQGNSAPDKSGLPSDRFSAERTGGSVSTLTIQRTQQEDSAVYLCASSPPGQGLYGYTFGSGTRLTVV.

The genes are TRBV28 and TRBJ2-7; D uncertain. The germline gives CDR1 MDHEN, CDR2 SYDVKM. The CDR3 length is 15 residues. V shed 6 bases and J shed 0 bases, with 15 bases lying between them. As DNA, the CDR3 is TGTGCCAGCAGATCCCCTGGGCCCCCCTCCTACGAGCAGTACTTC. It is translated as CASRSPGPPSYEQYF. The full variable domain, its missing parts supplied by reference TRBV28 and TRBJ2-7, is DVKVTQSSRYLVKRTGEKVFLECVQDMDHENMFWYRQDPGLGLRLIYFSYDVKMKEKGDIPEGYSVSREKKERFSLILESASTNQTSMYLCASRSPGPPSYEQYFGPGTRLTVT.

This clone was observed a few times. This chain joins TRBV10-3 and TRBJ1-2; D is ambiguous. The germline V gene encodes CDR1 ENHRY and CDR2 SYGVKD. Trimming took off 0 bases at V and 4 bases at J, with 12 bases between the two ends. The CDR3 runs 15 residues. The DNA for the CDR3 is TGTGCCATCAGTGAGTCGAGGCAGGACTCCTATGGCTACACCTTC. Translating it yields CAISESRQDSYGYTF.

The chain has TRBV4-2 and TRBJ2-7; D remains unclear. V was trimmed by 0 bases and J by 2 bases, leaving 14 bases between them. Germline V gives CDR1 LGHNA, CDR2 YNFKEQ. The CDR3 length is 16 residues. CDR3 amino acids: CASSQDSSGTAYEQYF. CDR3 nucleotides: TGTGCCAGCAGCCAAGATAGCTCAGGTACCGCCTACGAGCAGTACTTC.

V is TRBV18 and J is TRBJ2-5; possible D gene TRBD1, 5 bases. V was shortened by 0 bases and J by 2 bases, with 13 bases between the two germline ends. This CDR3 has 16 amino acids. The germline V gene encodes CDR1 KGHSH and CDR2 LQKENI. CDR3: CASSPPPGAEQETQYF. For the CDR3, the DNA is TGTGCCAGCTCACCACCGCCTGGGGCGGAACAAGAGACCCAGTACTTC.

This chain joins TRBV5-6 and TRBJ2-7, with 7 positions matching TRBD1. CDR3 size: 12 residues. The V and J ends lost 4 bases and 6 bases, in that order; junction bases with no gene match: 4. The germline gives CDR1 SGHDT, CDR2 YYEEEE. For the CDR3, the DNA is TGTGCCAGCAGCCTCCCAGGGGGCGAGCAGTACTTC. This translates into CASSLPGGEQYF.

A few counts support this clone. The rearrangement links TRBV2 to TRBJ2-7; D might be TRBD1 or TRBD2, each matching 5 bases. The CDR3 totals 13 residues. Trimming stripped 7 bases from V and 7 bases from J, with 17 bases between. Germline lookup yields CDR1 SNHLY and CDR2 FYNNEI. DNA of the CDR3: TGTGCCAGCACCCCCGGGACCCCGAAGGAGCAGTACTTC. Protein: CASTPGTPKEQYF.

The V and J genes are TRBV4-3 and TRBJ1-5, with unresolved D. V lost 0 bases and J 6 bases, leaving 6 bases between the germline ends. The germline CDR1 and CDR2 sequences are LGHNA and YSLEER. The CDR3 is 13 residues long. The CDR3 DNA reads as TGCGCCAGCAGCCAAGAATCGGGTCAGCCCCAGCATTTT. Protein product: CASSQESGQPQHF.

The chain is built from TRBV27 and TRBJ2-4; perhaps D is TRBD1 or TRBD2 (6 bases each). The CDR3 has 17 residues. Trimming took 6 bases from V and 0 from J, leaving 18 bases between them. Germline lookup yields CDR1 MNHEY and CDR2 SMNVEV (reference sequence). DNA for the CDR3: TGTGCCAGCAGGATTCCACTTTCGGGGGCAGCCAAAAACATTCAGTACTTC. Its translation is CASRIPLSGAAKNIQYF.

This clone is a singleton in its sample. The rearrangement joins TRBV4-3 to TRBJ2-7; D is ambiguous. Trimming cost V 0 bases and J 3 bases, with 12 bases left between them. CDR1 is LGHNA, CDR2 YSLEER, per germline. The CDR3 extends over 15 amino acids. The CDR3 is CASSQEGTPDYEQYF. The DNA of the CDR3 is TGCGCCAGCAGCCAAGAGGGCACCCCGGACTACGAGCAGTACTTC.

The chain couples TRBV18 to TRBJ2-2; a weak D match, TRBD1 (6 bases). Trimming removed 6 bases from V and 6 bases from J, with 14 bases in between. This CDR3 is built from 14 residues. Germline V gene sequence: CDR1 KGHSH, CDR2 LQKENI. CDR3 coding DNA: TGTGCCAGCTCGAGTCAGGGGTATTCCGGGGAGCTGTTTTTT. It translates to CASSSQGYSGELFF.

This chain uses TRBV28 with TRBJ1-1, with a possible D match to TRBD1 (6 bases). Per germline, CDR1 MDHEN and CDR2 SYDVKM. The CDR3 has 11 residues. V gave up 11 bases and J gave up 8 bases, with 15 bases separating them. The CDR3 loop reads CAVTGSREAFF. In DNA, the CDR3 is TGTGCCGTCACAGGGTCGCGGGAAGCTTTCTTT.